The clone carrying this T cell receptor beta chain was observed a few times. CDR3 length: 14 residues. The germline V and J ends were trimmed by 0 bases and 5 bases, with 8 bases remaining between them. Germline assignment: CDR1 SGHDN and CDR2 FVKESK. The record originates from a study of shared clonotypes between healthy human individuals. The assay was immunoSEQ multiplex PCR, and TCRdb's table has in-frame clones only and misses some. The sample carries about 340,000 clones, less than 85% recorded once. This receptor was identified in a man aged 30-40 years in good health. The rearrangement links TRBV14 to TRBJ2-1; D uncertain. Sequencing was carried out using memory CD4+ T cells sorted from blood. Subset of the sample: CD45RA-negative fraction. In nucleotides, the CDR3 is TGTGCCAGCAGCCAAGATTTAGGAAACAATGAGCAGTTCTTC. It translates to CASSQDLGNNEQFF.